Listed below are T cell receptor beta chains from one sample, sequenced in a study of blood T cell repertoires in COVID-19. Libraries were prepared by immunoSEQ multiplex PCR; TCRdb keeps only in-frame clonotypes and omits some of them. The table shows 55,000 to 85,000 clones, with 75% to 95% occurring only once. Sequenced: peripheral blood. The receptors were gathered from a woman between 18 and 29 years old with acute or convalescent COVID-19. The CDR3 runs from the conserved cysteine through the conserved F or W. A D gene is named only where the DNA matches it firmly. Not every row has a clone size; where given, it reads once, few, many or a size class.

>TRBJ2-1|-|-|TRBV27
CANSSHTTNEQFF
TGTGCCAACAGTTCCCATACCACAAATGAGCAGTTCTTC
>TRBJ1-1|-|TRBD1|TRBV27
CASSLLLPTGKAEAFF
TGTGCCAGCAGTTTATTATTGCCGACAGGGAAGGCTGAAGCTTTCTTT
>TRBJ2-5|-|TRBD2|TRBV15
CATSMGLQETQYF
TGTGCCACCAGCATGGGACTACAAGAGACCCAGTACTTC
>TRBJ2-7|-|TRBD1|TRBV3-1/TRBV3-2
CASSRGGVSYEQYF
TGTGCCAGCAGCCGAGGGGGCGTATCCTACGAGCAGTACTTC
>TRBJ1-6|-|-|TRBV30
CAWMQYNSPLHF
TGTGCCTGGATGCAGTATAATTCACCCCTCCACTTT
>TRBJ2-1|-|-|TRBV18
CASSPFRENNEQFF
TGTGCCAGCTCACCCTTCCGGGAAAACAATGAGCAGTTCTTC
>TRBJ2-5|-|-|TRBV7-9
CASRLGSSETQYF
TGTGCCAGCAGGCTAGGTAGTTCGGAGACCCAGTACTTC
>TRBJ2-5|-|TRBD2|TRBV3-1/TRBV3-2
CASSQTGLAGEQETQYF
TGTGCCAGCAGCCAAACAGGACTAGCGGGAGAACAAGAGACCCAGTACTTC
>TRBJ1-1|-|TRBD1|TRBV30
CAWDGQGGAEAFF
TGTGCCTGGGACGGACAGGGTGGTGCTGAAGCTTTCTTT
>TRBJ2-5|-|-|TRBV29-1
CSVVLGAETQYF
TGCAGCGTTGTCTTGGGGGCTGAGACCCAGTACTTC
>TRBJ1-5|few|-|TRBV30
CAFDLQGNQPQHF
TGTGCCTTCGACTTACAGGGAAATCAGCCCCAGCATTTT
>TRBJ1-6|-|-|TRBV30
CAWSVGRVRANSPLHF
TGTGCCTGGAGTGTAGGTCGGGTCAGGGCGAATTCACCCCTCCACTTT
>TRBJ2-1|-|TRBD1|TRBV18
CASSRTGVNEQFF
TGTGCCAGCTCACGGACAGGGGTTAATGAGCAGTTCTTC
>TRBJ1-6|once|TRBD1|TRBV6-5
CASSYDRGGPLHF
TGTGCCAGCAGTTACGACAGGGGCGGACCCCTCCACTTT
>TRBJ1-2|once|TRBD1|TRBV19
CASSRDRVGGYTF
TGTGCCAGTAGCCGGGACAGGGTTGGAGGCTACACCTTC
>TRBJ1-5|once|-|TRBV5-8
CASSSSDSLSNQPQHF
TGTGCCAGCAGCTCATCAGACAGTCTTAGCAATCAGCCCCAGCATTTT
>TRBJ2-1|-|TRBD2|TRBV19
CASKTSGGASSSYNEQFF
TGTGCCAGTAAAACTAGCGGGGGTGCCAGCAGCTCCTACAATGAGCAGTTCTTC
>TRBJ2-7|-|-|TRBV7-9
CASSSLATYEQYF
TGTGCCAGCAGCTCTCTAGCGACCTACGAGCAGTACTTC
>TRBJ1-2|-|-|TRBV10-3
CAISESFTGHSNGYTF
TGTGCCATCAGTGAGTCGTTTACAGGGCATTCAAATGGCTACACCTTC
>TRBJ2-7|-|-|TRBV7-2
CASSLGRQGYEQYF
TGTGCCAGCAGCTTGGGTCGTCAGGGCTACGAGCAGTACTTC
>TRBJ1-6|-|TRBD1|TRBV5-4
CASSSGQGAGNSPLHF
TGTGCCAGCAGCAGTGGACAGGGGGCCGGAAATTCACCCCTCCACTTT
>TRBJ1-4|-|-|TRBV30
CAWSDMRRKLFF
TGTGCCTGGAGTGATATGCGTCGGAAACTGTTTTTT
>TRBJ1-6|-|-|TRBV18
CASSPLPSSYNSPLHF
TGTGCCAGCTCACCCTTACCGAGCTCCTATAATTCACCCCTCCACTTT
>TRBJ1-1|once|TRBD1|TRBV11-2
CASSLTGGREAFF
TGTGCCAGCAGCTTAACAGGGGGCCGTGAAGCTTTCTTT
>TRBJ1-6|once|-|TRBV4-3
CASSQEVQGVSPLHF
TGCGCCAGCAGCCAAGAAGTCCAGGGCGTTTCACCCCTCCACTTT
>TRBJ1-1|-|-|TRBV28
CASSFGSTEAFF
TGTGCCAGCAGTTTTGGTAGCACTGAAGCTTTCTTT
>TRBJ2-5|once|TRBD1|TRBV7-7
CASSLDREETQYF
TGTGCCAGCAGCTTGGACAGGGAGGAGACCCAGTACTTC
>TRBJ2-1|-|TRBD2|TRBV19
CASRGGLAGGTYNEQFF
TGTGCCAGTAGGGGCGGACTAGCGGGGGGGACCTACAATGAGCAGTTCTTC
>TRBJ2-7|-|TRBD2|TRBV6-6
CASSYDGRSSYEQYF
TGTGCCAGCAGTTACGACGGGAGGAGCTCCTACGAGCAGTACTTC
>TRBJ1-4|-|-|TRBV6-1
CASSESMGHWIGTNEKLFF
TGTGCCAGCAGTGAATCGATGGGACACTGGATAGGGACTAATGAAAAACTGTTTTTT
>TRBJ1-2|-|TRBD1|TRBV30
CAWSGQTGENGYTF
TGTGCCTGGAGCGGACAGACAGGGGAAAATGGCTACACCTTC
>TRBJ1-6|-|-|TRBV9
CASSVGGSSYNSPLHF
TGTGCCAGCAGCGTAGGTGGGAGCTCCTATAATTCACCCCTCCACTTT
>TRBJ2-3|-|-|TRBV7-6
CASSLDPGSGTDTQYF
TGTGCCAGCAGCTTAGATCCCGGGAGCGGCACAGATACGCAGTATTTT
>TRBJ1-4|-|-|TRBV19
CASSTILTSGELFF
TGTGCCAGTAGTACGATCCTGACCTCAGGGGAACTGTTTTTT
>TRBJ1-2|-|-|TRBV5-6
CASSLIRAGVYTF
TGTGCCAGCAGCTTGATCCGGGCAGGGGTATACACCTTC
>TRBJ1-2|-|-|TRBV6-1
CASSEEWGTSNYGYTF
TGTGCCAGCAGTGAAGAGTGGGGGACATCTAACTATGGCTACACCTTC
>TRBJ1-3|-|TRBD1|TRBV3-1/TRBV3-2
CASSPTGVLGNTIYF
TGTGCCAGCAGCCCAACAGGGGTGCTTGGAAACACCATATATTTT
>TRBJ1-4|-|-|TRBV3-1/TRBV3-2
CASSRRANEKLFF
TGTGCCAGCAGCCGACGGGCTAATGAAAAACTGTTTTTT
>TRBJ1-1|-|-|TRBV18
CASSPSTGENTEAFF
TGTGCCAGCTCACCATCGACAGGTGAGAACACTGAAGCTTTCTTT
>TRBJ2-1|-|TRBD2|TRBV19
CASSPGLAGGRFLNEQFF
TGTGCCAGTAGTCCGGGACTAGCGGGGGGGCGGTTTCTGAATGAGCAGTTCTTC
>TRBJ2-2|-|TRBD1|TRBV28
CASSPDRGPGELFF
TGTGCCAGCAGTCCCGACAGGGGTCCCGGGGAGCTGTTTTTT
>TRBJ1-2|-|-|TRBV5-1
CASRTVTLGGYTF
TGCGCCAGCAGGACTGTGACCCTCGGTGGCTACACCTTC